The 3 T cell receptor beta chains in this list originate from one sample, sequenced in a study of blood T cells in healthy people across ages. Then a second PCR, running about 6 to 12 cycles, was carried out with a sample-barcoded 5' primer and a J-beta primer mix. TCRdb reprocessed the 5' RACE reads with MiXCR, giving one entry per CDR3 protein. The sample includes around 1,600,000 distinct CDR3 sequences, approximately 43% of them seen just once. The sequencing input was blood. All receptors come from a woman aged 18-29 years in good health.

The rearrangement joins TRBV5-6 to TRBJ2-4, with 7 bases matching TRBD1. From germline, CDR1 is SGHDT and CDR2 YYEEEE. With 7 bases clipped from V and 3 bases from J, the junction kept 4 bases outside the gene matches. The CDR3 spans 13 residues. The CDR3: CASARGRKNIQYF. CDR3 nucleotides: TGTGCCAGCGCGAGGGGGCGCAAAAACATTCAGTACTTC.

The rearrangement links TRBV7-6 to TRBJ2-1; D possibly corresponds to TRBD1 (6 bases). The germline V gene has CDR1 SGHVS and CDR2 FNYEAQ. There are 12 residues in the CDR3. V gave up 1 base and J gave up 13 bases, with 11 bases separating them. The CDR3 bases are TGTGCCAGCAGCTTAGTGCAGGGGCCTCAGTTCTTC. Translated: CASSLVQGPQFF.

The rearrangement joins TRBV20-1 to TRBJ1-2, with a possible D match to TRBD1 (5 bases). The V end lost 5 bases, the J end lost 4 bases, and 14 bases lay between the germline ends. This CDR3 is 13 amino acids long. Germline CDR1 is DFQATT and CDR2 is SNEGSKA (reference sequence). This CDR3 is CSAGGSGTYGYTF. The DNA of the CDR3 is TGCAGTGCTGGCGGATCGGGGACCTATGGCTACACCTTC.